The clone carrying this T cell receptor (beta chain) was seen only a few times. Its antigen is unidentified. The germline V and J ends were trimmed by 5 bases and 3 bases, with 11 bases remaining between them. The CDR3 runs 14 residues. This sample is drawn from a study of identical twins. Findings and caveats of the study: Weaker excess sharing between twins was seen in beta out-of-frame sequences. The authors noted that invariant MAIT and iNKT cells could partly confound zero-insertion analyses. A cross-sectional statistical analysis, not follow-up of the same donors, supported the conclusions.

Carrying unique molecular identifiers, the cDNA also gained a universal primer site through template switching. In TCRdb, the 5' RACE reads were re-called with MiXCR into one record per CDR3 protein. This table holds 1.5 million to 2 million distinct CDR3 sequences, around a third found once. V is TRBV12-3 or TRBV12-4 and J is TRBJ1-5; D ambiguous. The TCR originated in a newborn girl in good health. Sequencing was performed on cord blood. CDR3 sequence: CASSAALPNQPQHF. The CDR3 nucleotides are TGTGCCAGCAGTGCGGCGCTCCCCAATCAGCCCCAGCATTTT.